Shown below are 19 T cell receptor beta chains from a single sample sequenced in a study of human T cells and chemical hapten exposure. This sample's time point: patch test 1, 2 weeks after DPC sensitization. Treatment of the sample: therapeutic diphenylcyclopropenone sensitization with weekly scalp DPC. TCRdb re-analysed the RACE reads in MiXCR, keeping a single row per CDR3 protein. The table has about 340,000 distinct CDR3 sequences, around 7% seen once; the top ten hold more than 7%. The sample was whole blood, taken in connection with sensitization to the hapten diphenylcyclopropenone (DPC). These receptors came from a woman between 18 and 29 years old with alopecia areata. Some clones in this sample may be carry-over from other donors' samples.

Ten or more counts support this clonotype. The chain links TRBV11-2 to TRBJ2-1; D gene unclear. The V gene's germline CDR1 is SGHAT and CDR2 FQNNGV. V was pared by 5 bases and J by 0 bases, with 11 bases between. The CDR3 sequence is 15 residues long. Here the CDR3 reads CASSLRTSSYNEQFF. The CDR3, as DNA: TGTGCCAGCAGCCTTAGGACGAGCTCCTACAATGAGCAGTTCTTC.

This chain uses TRBV4-2 with TRBJ1-1; D might be TRBD1 (5 bases). V was shortened by 4 bases and J by 3 bases, with 15 bases between the two germline ends. This CDR3 is built from 15 residues. Germline V gene sequence: CDR1 LGHNA, CDR2 YNFKEQ. The DNA of the CDR3 is TGTGCCAGCAGCCCAGGAGGGACTGCTCACACTGAAGCTTTCTTT. Encoded protein: CASSPGGTAHTEAFF.

This clonotype appeared many times. The rearrangement uses TRBV10-3 and TRBJ2-4; TRBD2 aligns across 7 bases. This CDR3 spans 14 amino acids. Germline V CDR1 and CDR2: ENHRY, SYGVKD. J lost 2 bases, V lost 3 bases, and 1 base had no gene match. As DNA, the CDR3 is TGTGCCATCAGTGAAGCGGGGTCCAAAAACATTCAGTACTTC. Translation: CAISEAGSKNIQYF.

This clonotype was observed a few times. This chain uses TRBV12-3 or TRBV12-4 with TRBJ1-3; maybe TRBD1 (6 bases). The germline V and J ends were trimmed by 6 bases and 7 bases, with 22 bases remaining between them. There are 16 residues in the CDR3. CDR3 sequence: CASSQSPRDKLNTIYF. CDR3 coding DNA: TGTGCCAGCAGCCAATCCCCCCGGGACAAGCTGAACACCATATATTTT.

This clonotype has a handful of counts. The V call is TRBV6-2 or TRBV6-3, the J call TRBJ2-4; 7 bases map to TRBD1. Germline loops: CDR1 MNHEY, CDR2 SVGEGT. The V gene end was trimmed by 7 bases and the J gene end by 9 bases; junction bases not matched to a gene: 9. The CDR3 runs to 13 residues. CDR3 protein: CASTQTGLSIQYF. The CDR3 nucleotides read TGTGCCAGCACCCAGACAGGGCTCAGCATTCAGTACTTC.

The V gene is TRBV2, the J gene TRBJ1-6; D is unclear. The CDR3 extends over 15 amino acids. Germline V gene sequence: CDR1 SNHLY, CDR2 FYNNEI. Trimming cost V 6 bases and J 7 bases, with 16 bases left between them. CDR3 bases: TGTGCCAGCAGCCAGGTCCCCCCGGGGAATTCACCCCTCCACTTT. This gives the protein CASSQVPPGNSPLHF.

This clonotype was observed at least ten times. The V gene is TRBV6-6, the J gene TRBJ2-7, with D hard to call. The CDR3 runs to 12 residues. Germline-derived CDR1 and CDR2 are MNHNY and SVGAGI (reference sequence). Deletions cut 2 bases from V and 6 bases from J, with 8 bases between. The CDR3 protein is CASSYPRGEQYF. DNA for the CDR3: TGTGCCAGCAGTTACCCTAGAGGCGAGCAGTACTTC.

This clonotype has at least ten counts. This chain joins TRBV28 and TRBJ1-6; possible D gene TRBD1, 6 bases. Germline-derived CDR1 and CDR2 are MDHEN and SYDVKM. With 4 bases removed from V and 10 bases from J, the gap between germline ends came to 17 bases. The CDR3 covers 15 residues. The CDR3 loop is CASSSPIRGWSPLHF. The CDR3 DNA sequence: TGTGCCAGCAGTTCCCCGATCAGGGGTTGGTCACCCCTCCACTTT.

This clonotype was detected only a few times. V and J are TRBV20-1 and TRBJ2-4, with D maybe TRBD2 (6 bases). The length of the CDR3 is 15 residues. CDR1 is DFQATT, CDR2 SNEGSKA, per germline (reference sequence). CDR3 residues: CSWDAGTLAKNIQYF. DNA for the CDR3: TGCAGCTGGGATGCGGGGACGCTAGCCAAAAACATTCAGTACTTC.

A remark on this clonotype: Sequence at one end of the junction differs from germline and may be a read error. The chain carries TRBV7-2 and TRBJ2-3, with D maybe TRBD1 (6 bases). The length of the CDR3 is 12 residues. The germline V gene has CDR1 SGHTA and CDR2 FQGNSA. The CDR3 region is CARSLGGDTQYF. CDR3 bases: TGTGCCAGGAGCTTAGGGGGAGATACGCAGTATTTT.

This clonotype was recorded many times. The chain employs TRBV16 and TRBJ2-2; D gene unclear. Between the trimmed V and J ends, which lost 2 bases and 1 base, there was a span of 8 bases. This CDR3 contains 15 residues. Looked up from germline, CDR1 is KGHSY and CDR2 is FQNENV. The CDR3 here is CASSQAAMNTGELFF. The CDR3 DNA reads TGTGCCAGCAGCCAAGCAGCTATGAACACCGGGGAGCTGTTTTTT.

This clonotype appeared many times. The chain is built from TRBV5-1 and TRBJ1-1, with D uncertain. The CDR3 consists of 15 residues. The germline CDR1 and CDR2 sequences are SGHRS and YFSETQ. The V gene lost 7 bases and the J gene lost 1 base, with 17 bases spanning the gap. The CDR3 nucleotides are TGCGCCAGCTCTCCCGAAACAGCCCAGAACACTGAAGCTTTCTTT. Amino acids: CASSPETAQNTEAFF.

There are many counts of this clonotype. J is TRBJ1-6 and V is TRBV27; D not resolved. Germline V CDR1 and CDR2: MNHEY, SMNVEV (reference sequence). This CDR3 contains 16 residues. Trimming stripped 0 bases from V and 7 bases from J, with 13 bases between. CDR3 in amino acids: CASSLSGGRGNSPLHF. In nucleotides, the CDR3 is TGTGCCAGCAGTTTATCTGGCGGCCGTGGGAATTCACCCCTCCACTTT.

This clonotype appeared a few times. The chain couples TRBV12-3 or TRBV12-4 to TRBJ1-4; no reliable D call. The CDR3 sequence is 12 residues long. Trimming took off 5 bases at V and 14 bases at J, with 15 bases between the two ends. CDR3 amino acids: CASSVTGLRLFF. The CDR3 DNA follows: TGTGCCAGCAGTGTGACTGGCCTTCGGCTGTTTTTT.

This clonotype turned up a few times. V is TRBV7-9 and J is TRBJ2-7; D is perhaps TRBD2 (6 bases). Germline CDR1 and CDR2: SEHNR and FQNEAQ (reference sequence). Trimming pared 5 bases from V and 6 bases from J, leaving 11 bases between. The CDR3 has 12 amino acids. The CDR3 reads CASSPGGVEQYF. CDR3 in DNA: TGTGCCAGCAGCCCAGGCGGGGTCGAGCAGTACTTC.

The chain couples TRBV7-3 to TRBJ2-3; no reliable D call. Trimming stripped 5 bases from V and 6 bases from J, with 12 bases between. CDR3 size: 13 residues. Germline V CDR1 and CDR2: SGHTA, FQGTGA. This CDR3 is CASSRDRDDTQYF. The DNA for the CDR3 is TGTGCCAGCAGCCGAGACCGTGACGATACGCAGTATTTT.

This clonotype has only a few counts. V gene TRBV7-2 combines with J gene TRBJ2-3; unclear D gene. The length of the CDR3 is 15 residues. V lost 3 bases to trimming and J lost 0 bases, with 10 bases between them. Per the germline V gene, CDR1 is SGHTA and CDR2 is FQGNSA. CDR3: CASSFTRSSTDTQYF. The CDR3 bases are TGTGCCAGCAGCTTTACTCGTAGTAGCACAGATACGCAGTATTTT.

This chain links TRBV12-5 with TRBJ2-5; D is possibly TRBD1 (6 bases). CDR1 is LGHNT, CDR2 FRNRAP, per germline. The CDR3 spans 13 residues. The V gene lost 6 bases and the J gene lost 5 bases, with 13 bases spanning the gap. For the CDR3, the DNA is TGTGCTAGTGGGATACAGGGTTTGGAGACCCAGTACTTC. Its translation: CASGIQGLETQYF.

The chain carries TRBV18 and TRBJ1-4; the D is unclear. CDR3 length equals 14 residues. CDR1 and CDR2 from the germline V gene are KGHSH and LQKENI. Deletions cut 6 bases from V and 8 bases from J, with 16 bases between. CDR3 region: CASSSASGGEKLFF. The DNA of the CDR3 is TGTGCCAGCTCTTCGGCGTCCGGAGGGGAAAAACTGTTTTTT.